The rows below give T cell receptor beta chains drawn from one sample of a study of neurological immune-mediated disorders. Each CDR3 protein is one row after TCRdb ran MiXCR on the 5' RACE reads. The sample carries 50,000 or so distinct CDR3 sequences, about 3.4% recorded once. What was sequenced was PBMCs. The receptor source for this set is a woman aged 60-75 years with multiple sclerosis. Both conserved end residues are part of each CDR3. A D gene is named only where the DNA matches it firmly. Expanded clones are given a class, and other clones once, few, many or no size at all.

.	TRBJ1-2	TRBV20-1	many	TGCAGTGCCGCCCCGGGGAACTATGGCTACACCTTC	CSAAPGNYGYTF
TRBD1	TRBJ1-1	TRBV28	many	TGTGCCAGCCCGGACGACAGGGGGAACACTGAAGCTTTCTTT	CASPDDRGNTEAFF
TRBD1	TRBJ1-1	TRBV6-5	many	TGTGCCAGCAGTTACTCTCCGCGAGGACAGGTGGGGACTGAAGCTTTCTTT	CASSYSPRGQVGTEAFF
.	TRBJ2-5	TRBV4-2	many	TGTGCCAGCAGCCAAGACTCGATTTTAGGGGAGACCCAGTACTTC	CASSQDSILGETQYF
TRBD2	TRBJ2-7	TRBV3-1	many	TGTGCCAGCAGCTCCGCGGGAGTCTCCTACGAGCAGTACTTC	CASSSAGVSYEQYF
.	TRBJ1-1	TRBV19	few	TGTGCCAGTAGTATGCGGCAGGGGAACACTGAAGCTTTCTTT	CASSMRQGNTEAFF
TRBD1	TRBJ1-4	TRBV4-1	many	TGCGCCAGCAGCCAAGATACACCCCAATCAGGGGGCTTTGGAAAACTGTTTTTT	CASSQDTPQSGGFGKLFF
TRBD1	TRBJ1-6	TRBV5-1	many	TGCGCCAGCAGCCTGGGACAGCGTCCGACAATGCTCCACTTT	CASSLGQRPTMLHF
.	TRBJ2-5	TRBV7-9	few	TGTGCCAGCAGCTTAGAACACGTCGAGGAGACCCAGTACTTC	CASSLEHVEETQYF
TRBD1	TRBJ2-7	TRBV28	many	TGTGCCAGCAGTTTTTTATCGGGACAGGGGGCATACGAGCAGTACTTC	CASSFLSGQGAYEQYF
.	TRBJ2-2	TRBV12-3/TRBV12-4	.	TGTGACAGCAGCACTATTGCCGGGGAGCTGTTTTTT	CDSSTIAGELFF
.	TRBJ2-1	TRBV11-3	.	TGTGCCAGCAGCTTAGATCGGTTCAGGGACTCCTACAATGAGCAGTTCTTC	CASSLDRFRDSYNEQFF